The rows below give T cell receptor beta chains drawn from one sample of a study of Ad26.COV2.S vaccination and SARS-CoV-2 variants. Profiled with immunoSEQ multiplex PCR; TCRdb holds only in-frame clones, not every one. The sample records 300,000 to 400,000 clones, about nine tenths being singletons. Sample: peripheral blood, taken in a trial of Ad26.COV2.S vaccine versus placebo. Receptor source: a person between 18 and 65 years old who received the Ad26.COV2.S COVID-19 vaccine or a placebo. CDR3s include the opening cysteine and the closing phenylalanine or tryptophan. Fields, in order: V gene, D gene, J gene, clone size, CDR3 protein, CDR3 DNA. A D gene is named only where the DNA matches it firmly. Expanded clones get a size class; other rows say once, few or many, or leave the size out.

TRBV6-6	TRBD1	TRBJ1-2	once	CASSKPGQSMGYTF	TGTGCCAGCAGCAAACCGGGACAGAGTATGGGCTACACCTTC
TRBV18	.	TRBJ1-5	.	CASSPMGLGQPQHF	TGTGCCAGCTCACCAATGGGGTTGGGGCAGCCCCAGCATTTT
TRBV7-9	TRBD1	TRBJ1-2	.	CASSFLPGTGEGGYTF	TGTGCCAGCAGCTTTCTCCCCGGAACAGGGGAAGGTGGCTACACCTTC
TRBV27	.	TRBJ2-7	.	CASNSIGRGPLEQYF	TGTGCCAGCAATTCGATCGGACGAGGCCCACTCGAGCAGTACTTC
TRBV1	.	TRBJ1-2	.	CTSSPSRRGPDYGYTF	TGCACCAGCAGCCCCTCGCGCAGGGGGCCAGACTATGGCTACACCTTC
TRBV4-3	.	TRBJ1-2	.	CASSQDAYGRSYYGYTF	TGCGCCAGCAGCCAAGACGCCTACGGCAGGTCCTACTATGGCTACACCTTC
TRBV2	TRBD2	TRBJ2-2	.	CAGRRLAGTGELFF	TGTGCCGGTCGAAGGCTAGCGGGGACCGGGGAGCTGTTTTTT
TRBV6-6	.	TRBJ1-6	.	CASSQSSPLHF	TGTGCCAGCAGTCAAAGTTCACCCCTCCACTTT
TRBV11-2	TRBD2	TRBJ2-2	.	CASSLVSGVFTGELFF	TGTGCCAGCAGCTTAGTTAGCGGGGTCTTTACCGGGGAGCTGTTTTTT
TRBV4-1	.	TRBJ2-2	.	CASSQVADTGELFF	TGCGCCAGCAGCCAAGTTGCCGACACCGGGGAGCTGTTTTTT
TRBV18	.	TRBJ1-1	.	CASSKGTSGFLGTEAFF	TGTGCCAGCTCAAAAGGGACATCGGGCTTTTTGGGCACTGAAGCTTTCTTT
TRBV5-4	.	TRBJ1-5	.	CASSLGGTPSNQPQHF	TGTGCCAGCAGCTTGGGTGGGACGCCGTCTAATCAGCCCCAGCATTTT
TRBV12-3/TRBV12-4	.	TRBJ1-4	.	CASSTGTNEKLFF	TGTGCCAGCAGTACCGGGACTAATGAAAAACTGTTTTTT
TRBV7-2	.	TRBJ2-1	.	CASSLRTAGEQFF	TGTGCCAGCAGCTTGAGGACAGCCGGTGAGCAGTTCTTC
TRBV5-6	.	TRBJ2-5	.	CASSLSETQYF	TGTGCCAGCAGCTTAAGCGAGACCCAGTACTTC
TRBV13	.	TRBJ2-1	.	CASSLRPNEQFF	TGTGCCAGCAGCCTCCGACCCAATGAGCAGTTCTTC
TRBV2	TRBD2	TRBJ2-5	.	CASSERSGGAETQYF	TGTGCCAGCAGTGAACGTAGCGGGGGGGCGGAGACCCAGTACTTC
TRBV19	.	TRBJ2-6	.	CASSIFRPSGANVLTF	TGTGCCAGTAGTATTTTTAGACCCAGTGGGGCCAACGTCCTGACTTTC
TRBV29-1	.	TRBJ1-1	few	CSVVWGSKAFF	TGCAGCGTTGTTTGGGGATCTAAAGCTTTCTTT
TRBV24-1	.	TRBJ1-5	.	CATRPRGRDQPQHF	TGTGCCACCAGGCCCAGAGGCCGAGATCAGCCCCAGCATTTT
TRBV7-2	.	TRBJ2-3	.	CASSFTGTDTQYF	TGTGCCAGCAGCTTTACGGGCACAGATACGCAGTATTTT
TRBV7-8	TRBD2	TRBJ2-1	.	CASSWSSGNVHNEQFF	TGTGCCAGCAGCTGGTCTAGCGGGAACGTTCATAATGAGCAGTTCTTC
TRBV18	.	TRBJ1-4	once	CASSPGRTYEKLFF	TGTGCCAGCTCACCTGGGAGGACTTATGAAAAACTGTTTTTT
TRBV2	TRBD2	TRBJ2-3	.	CASSGGSGPDTQYF	TGTGCCAGCAGCGGCGGGAGTGGTCCAGATACGCAGTATTTT
TRBV7-2	TRBD2	TRBJ2-3	.	CASSQVAGGRDTQYF	TGTGCCAGCAGCCAAGTAGCGGGAGGGCGGGATACGCAGTATTTT
TRBV29-1	.	TRBJ1-1	.	CSVERQGRNTEAFF	TGCAGCGTTGAAAGGCAGGGTAGGAACACTGAAGCTTTCTTT
TRBV7-2	TRBD2	TRBJ2-1	.	CASSASGGAYNEQFF	TGTGCCAGCAGCGCCAGCGGGGGGGCCTACAATGAGCAGTTCTTC
TRBV6-2/TRBV6-3	.	TRBJ2-2	.	CASSYNGGLTGELFF	TGTGCCAGCAGTTACAATGGGGGGCTCACCGGGGAGCTGTTTTTT
TRBV4-1	TRBD1	TRBJ1-2	.	CASSPGQGPTNYGYTF	TGCGCCAGCAGCCCCGGACAGGGTCCGACTAACTATGGCTACACCTTC
TRBV3-1/TRBV3-2	TRBD1	TRBJ1-4	.	CASSQDKAGGKEKLFF	TGTGCCAGCAGCCAAGATAAGGCAGGGGGGAAAGAAAAACTGTTTTTT
TRBV19	TRBD1	TRBJ1-1	.	CASSIYGTGNTEAFF	TGTGCCAGTAGTATCTACGGGACAGGGAACACTGAAGCTTTCTTT
TRBV27	.	TRBJ1-1	.	CASSLGQRGTEAFF	TGTGCCAGCAGTTTAGGACAGAGGGGAACTGAAGCTTTCTTT
TRBV5-6	.	TRBJ1-1	.	CASSLTGFSSMNTEAFF	TGTGCCAGCAGCTTAACGGGGTTCTCGAGCATGAACACTGAAGCTTTCTTT
TRBV2	TRBD2	TRBJ2-1	.	CASMRGTSAVNEQFF	TGTGCCAGCATGAGAGGGACTAGCGCTGTGAATGAGCAGTTCTTC
TRBV7-9	.	TRBJ2-3	.	CASSLDWTDTQYF	TGTGCCAGCAGCTTAGACTGGACAGATACGCAGTATTTT
TRBV5-1	.	TRBJ1-6	.	CASSLVGENSPLHF	TGCGCCAGCAGCTTGGTGGGAGAGAATTCACCCCTCCACTTT
TRBV5-1	TRBD1	TRBJ1-1	.	CASSLQGLGVNTEAFF	TGCGCCAGCAGTCTACAGGGGCTCGGCGTGAACACTGAAGCTTTCTTT
TRBV7-9	.	TRBJ1-1	.	CASNGRGKGDTEAFF	TGTGCCAGCAACGGGAGGGGCAAGGGGGACACTGAAGCTTTCTTT
TRBV24-1	.	TRBJ2-3	.	CATGEGRGSLTDTQYF	TGTGCCACTGGAGAGGGCCGTGGCTCACTAACAGATACGCAGTATTTT
TRBV7-2	.	TRBJ2-7	.	CASSIGGTLGARSYEQYF	TGTGCCAGCAGCATAGGGGGGACTCTGGGAGCCCGCTCCTACGAGCAGTACTTC
TRBV2	.	TRBJ2-2	.	CASKVTLAGELFF	TGTGCCAGCAAGGTTACTTTGGCCGGGGAGCTGTTTTTT
TRBV7-9	TRBD2	TRBJ2-1	.	CASSIAGDNEQFF	TGTGCCAGCAGCATAGCGGGGGACAATGAGCAGTTCTTC
TRBV5-4	TRBD2	TRBJ2-1	.	CASTRYSGGARDEQFF	TGTGCCAGCACCCGATATAGCGGGGGGGCACGGGATGAGCAGTTCTTC
TRBV6-2/TRBV6-3	TRBD1	TRBJ1-5	.	CASSWTGEKQPQHF	TGTGCCAGCAGCTGGACAGGGGAGAAGCAGCCCCAGCATTTT
TRBV4-3	.	TRBJ1-1	once	CASSQGKNTEAFF	TGCGCCAGCAGCCAAGGAAAAAACACTGAAGCTTTCTTT
TRBV5-1	.	TRBJ1-3	.	CASSLGSSSGNTIYF	TGCGCCAGCAGCTTGGGCTCCAGCTCTGGAAACACCATATATTTT
TRBV5-4	.	TRBJ1-4	.	CASSLGHSGLGNEKLFF	TGTGCCAGCAGCTTGGGACACTCCGGATTAGGGAATGAAAAACTGTTTTTT
TRBV4-2	.	TRBJ1-2	.	CASSQEQGAYGYTF	TGTGCCAGCAGCCAAGAGCAGGGAGCCTATGGCTACACCTTC
TRBV7-8	.	TRBJ2-2	.	CASSSGIHTGELFF	TGTGCCAGCAGCTCCGGGATTCACACCGGGGAGCTGTTTTTT
TRBV7-2	TRBD1	TRBJ2-2	.	CASSSRRTGVNTGELFF	TGTGCCAGCAGCTCCAGACGGACAGGGGTGAACACCGGGGAGCTGTTTTTT
TRBV13	TRBD1	TRBJ2-4	once	CASSLTGGAVSIQYF	TGTGCCAGCAGCTTAACAGGGGGCGCGGTTTCGATTCAGTACTTC